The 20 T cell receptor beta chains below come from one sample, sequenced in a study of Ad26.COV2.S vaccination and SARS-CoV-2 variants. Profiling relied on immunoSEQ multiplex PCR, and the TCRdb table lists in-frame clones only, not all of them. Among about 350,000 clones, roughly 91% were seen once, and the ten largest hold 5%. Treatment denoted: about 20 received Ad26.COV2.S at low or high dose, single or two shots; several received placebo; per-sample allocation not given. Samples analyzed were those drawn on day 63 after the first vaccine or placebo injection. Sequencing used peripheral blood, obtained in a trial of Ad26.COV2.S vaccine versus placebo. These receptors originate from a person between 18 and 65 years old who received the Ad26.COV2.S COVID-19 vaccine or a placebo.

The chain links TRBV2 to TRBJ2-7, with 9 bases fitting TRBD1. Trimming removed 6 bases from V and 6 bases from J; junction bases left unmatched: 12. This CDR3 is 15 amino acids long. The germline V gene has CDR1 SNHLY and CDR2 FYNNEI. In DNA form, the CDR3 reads TGTGCCAGCAGCCAACAGGGGGCTCTTTTCCGCGAGCAGTACTTC. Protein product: CASSQQGALFREQYF.

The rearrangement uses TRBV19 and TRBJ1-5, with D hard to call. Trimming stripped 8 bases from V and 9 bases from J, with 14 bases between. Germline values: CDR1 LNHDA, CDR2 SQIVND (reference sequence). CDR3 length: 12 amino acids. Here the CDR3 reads CASSPPLGPQHF. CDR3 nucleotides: TGTGCCAGTTCCCCACCCCTTGGGCCCCAGCATTTT.

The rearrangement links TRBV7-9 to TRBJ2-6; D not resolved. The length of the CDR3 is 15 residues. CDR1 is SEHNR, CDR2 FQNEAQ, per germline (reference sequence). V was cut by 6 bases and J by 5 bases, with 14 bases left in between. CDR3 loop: CASSSPLGRANVLTF. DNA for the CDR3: TGTGCCAGCAGTTCACCACTGGGCCGGGCCAACGTCCTGACTTTC. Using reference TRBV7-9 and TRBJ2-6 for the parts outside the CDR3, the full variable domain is DTGVSQNPRHKITKRGQNVTFRCDPISEHNRLYWYRQTLGQGPEFLTYFQNEAQLEKSRLLSDRFSAERPKGSFSTLEIQRTEQGDSAMYLCASSSPLGRANVLTFGAGSRLTVL.

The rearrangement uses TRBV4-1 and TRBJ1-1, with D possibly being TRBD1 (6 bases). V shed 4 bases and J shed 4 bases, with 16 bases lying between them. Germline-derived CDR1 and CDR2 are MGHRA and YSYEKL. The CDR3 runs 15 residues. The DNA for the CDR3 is TGCGCCAGCAGCCCCTCACAGGGAGGAGGCACTGAAGCTTTCTTT. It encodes CASSPSQGGGTEAFF.

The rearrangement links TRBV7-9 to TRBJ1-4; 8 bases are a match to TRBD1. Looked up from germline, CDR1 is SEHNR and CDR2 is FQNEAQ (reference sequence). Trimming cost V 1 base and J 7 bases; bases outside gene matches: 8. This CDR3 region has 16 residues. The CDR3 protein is CASSLEGTGGREKLFF. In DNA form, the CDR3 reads TGTGCCAGCAGCTTAGAGGGGACAGGCGGACGTGAAAAACTGTTTTTT.

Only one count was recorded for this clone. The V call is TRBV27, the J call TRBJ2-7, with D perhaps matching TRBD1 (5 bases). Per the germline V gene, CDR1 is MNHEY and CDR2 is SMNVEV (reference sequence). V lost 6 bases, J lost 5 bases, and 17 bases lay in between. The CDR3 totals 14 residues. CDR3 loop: CASSQSGPGDEQYF. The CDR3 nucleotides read TGTGCCAGCAGCCAATCAGGGCCTGGGGACGAGCAGTACTTC.

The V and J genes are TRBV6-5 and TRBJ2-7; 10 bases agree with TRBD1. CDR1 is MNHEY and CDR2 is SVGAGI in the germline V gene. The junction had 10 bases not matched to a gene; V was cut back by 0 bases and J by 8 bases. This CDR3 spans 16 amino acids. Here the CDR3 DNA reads TGTGCCAGCAGTTACTCCCCGGGACAGGGGTTTGGCAAGCAGTACTTC. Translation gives CASSYSPGQGFGKQYF.

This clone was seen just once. Here the CDR3 DNA reads TGTGCCAGCAGCTCTCCTAGGGAGGCCAGGCAGTACTTC. Its protein is CASSSPREARQYF. The chain couples TRBV11-2 to TRBJ2-7; TRBD2 might be the D (6 bases). CDR1 SGHAT and CDR2 FQNNGV come from the germline V gene. V was shortened by 4 bases and J by 9 bases, with 16 bases between the two germline ends. This CDR3 has 13 residues. The complete variable domain, with remaining parts taken from reference TRBV11-2 and TRBJ2-7, reads EAGVAQSPRYKIIEKRQSVAFWCNPISGHATLYWYQQILGQGPKLLIQFQNNGVVDDSQLPKDRFSAERLKGVDSTLKIQPAKLEDSAVYLCASSSPREARQYFGPGTRLTVT.

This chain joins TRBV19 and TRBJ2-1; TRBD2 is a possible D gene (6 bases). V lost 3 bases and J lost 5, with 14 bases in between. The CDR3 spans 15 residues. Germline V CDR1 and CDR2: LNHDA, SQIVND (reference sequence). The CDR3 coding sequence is TGTGCCAGTAGTATGACGCTGACTAGAAACAATGAGCAGTTCTTC. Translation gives CASSMTLTRNNEQFF.

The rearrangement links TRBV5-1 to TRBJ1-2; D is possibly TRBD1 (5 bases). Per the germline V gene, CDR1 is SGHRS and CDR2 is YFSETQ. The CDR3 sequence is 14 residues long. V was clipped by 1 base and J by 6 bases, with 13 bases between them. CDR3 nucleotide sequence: TGCGCCAGCAGCTTGAACCCTGGAGGGGATGGCTACACCTTC. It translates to CASSLNPGGDGYTF. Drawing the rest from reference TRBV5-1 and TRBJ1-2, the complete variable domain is KAGVTQTPRYLIKTRGQQVTLSCSPISGHRSVSWYQQTPGQGLQFLFEYFSETQRNKGNFPGRFSGRQFSNSRSEMNVSTLELGDSALYLCASSLNPGGDGYTFGSGTRLTVV.

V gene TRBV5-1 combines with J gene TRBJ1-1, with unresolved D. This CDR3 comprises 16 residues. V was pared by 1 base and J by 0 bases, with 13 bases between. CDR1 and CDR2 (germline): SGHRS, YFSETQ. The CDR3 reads CASSLLAAGLNTEAFF. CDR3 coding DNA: TGCGCCAGCAGCTTGCTCGCGGCAGGACTGAACACTGAAGCTTTCTTT.

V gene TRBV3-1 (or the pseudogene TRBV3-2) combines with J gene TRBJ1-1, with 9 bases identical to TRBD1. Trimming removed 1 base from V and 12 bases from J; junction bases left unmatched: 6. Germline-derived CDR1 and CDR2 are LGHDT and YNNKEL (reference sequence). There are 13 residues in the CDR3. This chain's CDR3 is CASSQGWDRESFF. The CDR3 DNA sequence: TGTGCCAGCAGCCAAGGTTGGGACAGGGAGTCTTTCTTT.

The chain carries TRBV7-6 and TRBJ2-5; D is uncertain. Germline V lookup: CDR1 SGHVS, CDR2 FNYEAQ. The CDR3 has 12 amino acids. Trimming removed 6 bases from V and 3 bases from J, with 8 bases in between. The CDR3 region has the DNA TGTGCCAGCAGAGATGTGGAAGAGACCCAGTACTTC. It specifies CASRDVEETQYF.

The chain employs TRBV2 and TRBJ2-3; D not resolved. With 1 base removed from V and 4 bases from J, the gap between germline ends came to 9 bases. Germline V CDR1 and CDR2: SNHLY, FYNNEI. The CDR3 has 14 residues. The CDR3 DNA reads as TGTGCCAGCAGTGAAGGGCTGGGTGCAGATACGCAGTATTTT. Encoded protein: CASSEGLGADTQYF.

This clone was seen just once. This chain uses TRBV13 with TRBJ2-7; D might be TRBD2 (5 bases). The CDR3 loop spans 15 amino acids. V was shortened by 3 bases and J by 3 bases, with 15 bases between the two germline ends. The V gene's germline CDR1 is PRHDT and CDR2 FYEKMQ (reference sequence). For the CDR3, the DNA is TGTGCCAGCAGCTTGAACGGGGTCTTTGTCTACGAGCAGTACTTC. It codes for CASSLNGVFVYEQYF.

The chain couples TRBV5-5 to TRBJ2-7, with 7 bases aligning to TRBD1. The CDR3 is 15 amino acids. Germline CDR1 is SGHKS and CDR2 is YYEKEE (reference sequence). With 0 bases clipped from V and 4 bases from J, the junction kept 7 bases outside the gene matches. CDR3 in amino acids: CASSLAPVRGYEQYF. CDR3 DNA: TGTGCCAGCAGCTTGGCCCCTGTCAGGGGGTACGAGCAGTACTTC.

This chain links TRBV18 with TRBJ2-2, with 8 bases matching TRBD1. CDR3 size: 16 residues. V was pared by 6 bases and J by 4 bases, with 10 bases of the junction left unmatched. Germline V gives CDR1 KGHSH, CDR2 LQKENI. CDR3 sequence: CASSPVGTGVTGELFF. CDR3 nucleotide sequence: TGTGCCAGCTCCCCGGTTGGGACAGGCGTCACCGGGGAGCTGTTTTTT.

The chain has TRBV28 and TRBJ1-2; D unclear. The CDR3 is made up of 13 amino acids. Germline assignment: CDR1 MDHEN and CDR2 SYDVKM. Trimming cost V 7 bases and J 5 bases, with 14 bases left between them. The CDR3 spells CASKGSSGYGYTF. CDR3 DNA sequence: TGTGCCAGCAAGGGCAGCTCGGGGTATGGCTACACCTTC.

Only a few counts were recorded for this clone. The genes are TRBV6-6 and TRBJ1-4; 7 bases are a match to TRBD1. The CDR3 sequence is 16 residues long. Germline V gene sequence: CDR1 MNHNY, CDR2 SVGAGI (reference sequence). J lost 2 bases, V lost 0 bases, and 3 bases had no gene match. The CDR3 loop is CASSYSQGETNEKLFF. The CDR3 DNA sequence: TGTGCCAGCAGTTACTCCCAGGGGGAGACTAATGAAAAACTGTTTTTT.

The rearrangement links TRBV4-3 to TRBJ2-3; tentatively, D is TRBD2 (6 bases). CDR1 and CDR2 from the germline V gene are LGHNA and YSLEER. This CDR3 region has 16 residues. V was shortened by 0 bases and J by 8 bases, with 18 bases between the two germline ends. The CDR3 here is CASSQEMSFGGGTQYF. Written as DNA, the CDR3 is TGCGCCAGCAGCCAAGAAATGAGCTTCGGGGGTGGTACGCAGTATTTT.